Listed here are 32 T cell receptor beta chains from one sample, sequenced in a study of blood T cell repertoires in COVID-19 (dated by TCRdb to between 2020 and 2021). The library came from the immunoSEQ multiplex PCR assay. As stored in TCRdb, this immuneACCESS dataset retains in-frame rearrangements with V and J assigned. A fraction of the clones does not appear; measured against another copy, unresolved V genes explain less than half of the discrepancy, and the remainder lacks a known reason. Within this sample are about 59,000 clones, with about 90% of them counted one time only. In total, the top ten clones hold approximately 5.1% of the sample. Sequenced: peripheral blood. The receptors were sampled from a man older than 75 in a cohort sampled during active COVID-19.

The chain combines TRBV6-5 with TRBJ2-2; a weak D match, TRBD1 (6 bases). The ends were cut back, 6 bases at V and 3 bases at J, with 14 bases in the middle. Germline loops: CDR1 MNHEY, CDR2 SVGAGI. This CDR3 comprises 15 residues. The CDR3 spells CASSPTDSYTGELFF. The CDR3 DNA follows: TGTGCCAGCAGCCCCACGGACAGCTACACCGGGGAGCTGTTTTTT.

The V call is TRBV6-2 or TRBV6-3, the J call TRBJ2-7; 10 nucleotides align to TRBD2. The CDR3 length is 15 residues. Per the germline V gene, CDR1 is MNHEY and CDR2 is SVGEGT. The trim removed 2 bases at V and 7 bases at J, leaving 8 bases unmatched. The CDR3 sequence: CASSYTPSGGREQYF. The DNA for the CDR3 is TGTGCCAGCAGTTACACGCCTAGCGGGGGAAGAGAGCAGTACTTC.

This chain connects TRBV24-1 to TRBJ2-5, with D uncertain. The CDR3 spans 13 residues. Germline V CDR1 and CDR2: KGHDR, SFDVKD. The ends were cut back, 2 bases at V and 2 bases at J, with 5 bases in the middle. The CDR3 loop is CATSDSRQETQYF. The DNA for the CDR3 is TGTGCCACCAGTGATTCTAGACAAGAGACCCAGTACTTC.

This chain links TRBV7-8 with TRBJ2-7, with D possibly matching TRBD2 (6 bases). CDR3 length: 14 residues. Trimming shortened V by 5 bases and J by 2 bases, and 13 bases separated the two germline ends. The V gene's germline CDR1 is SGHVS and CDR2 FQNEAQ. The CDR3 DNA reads TGTGCCAGCAGCGCCCAGCGGGCTGCCTACGAGCAGTACTTC. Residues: CASSAQRAAYEQYF.

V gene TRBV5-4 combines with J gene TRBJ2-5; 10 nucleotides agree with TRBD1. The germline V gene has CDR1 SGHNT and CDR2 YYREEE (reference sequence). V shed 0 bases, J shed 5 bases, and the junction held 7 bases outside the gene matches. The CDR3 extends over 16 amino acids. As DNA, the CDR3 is TGTGCCAGCAGCTTGGCCTTCGGGACAGGGGAGGAGACCCAGTACTTC. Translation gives CASSLAFGTGEETQYF.

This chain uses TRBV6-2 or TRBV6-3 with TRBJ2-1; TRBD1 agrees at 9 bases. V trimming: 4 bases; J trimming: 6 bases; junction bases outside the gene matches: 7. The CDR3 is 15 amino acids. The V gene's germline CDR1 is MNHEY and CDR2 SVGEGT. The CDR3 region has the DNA TGTGCCAGCAGTTCCGACAGGGGGGATCGCAATGAGCAGTTCTTC. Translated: CASSSDRGDRNEQFF.

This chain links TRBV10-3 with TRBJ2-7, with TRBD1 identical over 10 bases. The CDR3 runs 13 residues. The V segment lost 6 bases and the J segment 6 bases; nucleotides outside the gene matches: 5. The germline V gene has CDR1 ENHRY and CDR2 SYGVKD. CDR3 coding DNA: TGTGCCATCAGCGGACAGGGGGAGATCGAGCAGTACTTC. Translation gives CAISGQGEIEQYF.

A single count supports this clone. CDR3 sequence: CASGSPSGGVTGELFF. The CDR3 nucleotides read TGTGCTAGTGGTTCCCCTAGCGGGGGGGTCACCGGGGAGCTGTTTTTT. The chain combines TRBV12-5 with TRBJ2-2, with TRBD2 matching 12 bases. The V segment lost 4 bases and the J segment 4 bases; nucleotides outside the gene matches: 4. The CDR3 is made up of 16 amino acids. CDR1 is LGHNT, CDR2 FRNRAP, per germline.

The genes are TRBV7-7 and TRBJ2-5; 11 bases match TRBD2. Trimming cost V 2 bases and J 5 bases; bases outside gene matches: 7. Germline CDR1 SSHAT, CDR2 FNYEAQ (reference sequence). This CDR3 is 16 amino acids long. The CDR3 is CASSLSSGGAGETQYF. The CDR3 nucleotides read TGTGCCAGCAGCTTAAGTAGCGGGGGGGCCGGGGAGACCCAGTACTTC.

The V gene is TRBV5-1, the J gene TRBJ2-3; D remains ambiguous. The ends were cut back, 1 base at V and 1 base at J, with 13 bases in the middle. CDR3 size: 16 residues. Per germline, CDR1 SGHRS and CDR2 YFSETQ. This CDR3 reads CASSLTLQGGTDTQYF. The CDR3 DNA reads TGCGCCAGCAGCTTGACCCTTCAAGGAGGCACAGATACGCAGTATTTT.

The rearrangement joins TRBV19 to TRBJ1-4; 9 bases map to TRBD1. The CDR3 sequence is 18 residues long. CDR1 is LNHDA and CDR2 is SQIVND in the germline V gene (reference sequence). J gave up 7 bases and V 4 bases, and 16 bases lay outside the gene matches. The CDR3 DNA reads TGTGCCAGTAGTAGCCCAGGGACAGGGACTCGTTTTGGTGAAAAACTGTTTTTT. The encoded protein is CASSSPGTGTRFGEKLFF.

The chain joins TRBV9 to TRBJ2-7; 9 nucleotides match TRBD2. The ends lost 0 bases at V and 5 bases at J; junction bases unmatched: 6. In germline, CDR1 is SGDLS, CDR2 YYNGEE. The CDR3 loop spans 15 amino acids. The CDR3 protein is CASSVATWTSDEQYF. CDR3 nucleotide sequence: TGTGCCAGCAGCGTAGCTACTTGGACTAGCGACGAGCAGTACTTC.

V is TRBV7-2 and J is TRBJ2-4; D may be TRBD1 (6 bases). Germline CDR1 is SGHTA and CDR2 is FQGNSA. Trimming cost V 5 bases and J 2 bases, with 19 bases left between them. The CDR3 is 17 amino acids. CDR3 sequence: CASSPEPGVRTKNIQYF. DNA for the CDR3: TGTGCCAGCAGCCCCGAGCCAGGGGTGAGGACCAAAAACATTCAGTACTTC.

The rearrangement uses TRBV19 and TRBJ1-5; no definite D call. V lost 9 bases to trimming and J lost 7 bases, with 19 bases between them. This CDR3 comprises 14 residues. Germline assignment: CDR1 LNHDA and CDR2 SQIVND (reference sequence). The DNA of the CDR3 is TGTGCCAGCCAACGGCCAGGCAGGAGGCAGCCCCAGCATTTT. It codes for CASQRPGRRQPQHF.

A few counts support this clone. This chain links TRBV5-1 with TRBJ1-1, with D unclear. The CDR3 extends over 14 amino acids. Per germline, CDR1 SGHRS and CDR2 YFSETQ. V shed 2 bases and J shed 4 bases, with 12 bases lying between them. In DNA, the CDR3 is TGCGCCAGCAGCTTCGCCGGAAGGAGCACTGAAGCTTTCTTT. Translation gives CASSFAGRSTEAFF.

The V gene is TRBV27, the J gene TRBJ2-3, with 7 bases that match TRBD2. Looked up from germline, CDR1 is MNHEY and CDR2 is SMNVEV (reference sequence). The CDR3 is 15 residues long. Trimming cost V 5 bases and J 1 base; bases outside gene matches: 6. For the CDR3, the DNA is TGTGCCAGCAGTCTGGGACTACCCGGCACAGATACGCAGTATTTT. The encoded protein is CASSLGLPGTDTQYF.

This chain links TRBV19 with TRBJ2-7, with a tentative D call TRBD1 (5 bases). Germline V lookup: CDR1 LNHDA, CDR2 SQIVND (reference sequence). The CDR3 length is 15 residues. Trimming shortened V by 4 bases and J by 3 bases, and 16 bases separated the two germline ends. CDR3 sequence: CASSKTVKPLYEQYF. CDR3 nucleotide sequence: TGTGCCAGTAGTAAGACAGTCAAGCCCCTCTACGAGCAGTACTTC.

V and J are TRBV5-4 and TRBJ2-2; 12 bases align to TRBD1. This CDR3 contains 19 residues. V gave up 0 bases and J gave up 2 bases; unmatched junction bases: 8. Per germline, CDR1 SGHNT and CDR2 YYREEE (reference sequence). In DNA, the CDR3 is TGTGCCAGCAGCTTGGCATCCGGGACAGGGGGCTTTAACACCGGGGAGCTGTTTTTT. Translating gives CASSLASGTGGFNTGELFF.

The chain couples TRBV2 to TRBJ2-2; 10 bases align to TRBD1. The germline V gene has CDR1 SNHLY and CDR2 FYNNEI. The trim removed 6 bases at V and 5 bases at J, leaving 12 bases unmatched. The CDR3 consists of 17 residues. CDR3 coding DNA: TGTGCCAGCAGGAAGACCGGGACAGGGGTACAAACCGGGGAGCTGTTTTTT. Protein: CASRKTGTGVQTGELFF.

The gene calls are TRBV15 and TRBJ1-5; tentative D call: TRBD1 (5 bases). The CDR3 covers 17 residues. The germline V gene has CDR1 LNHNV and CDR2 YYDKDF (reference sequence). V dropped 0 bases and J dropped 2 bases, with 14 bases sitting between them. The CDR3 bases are TGTGCCACCAGCAGAGAGATGGGGGGGAAAGGCAATCAGCCCCAGCATTTT. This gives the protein CATSREMGGKGNQPQHF.

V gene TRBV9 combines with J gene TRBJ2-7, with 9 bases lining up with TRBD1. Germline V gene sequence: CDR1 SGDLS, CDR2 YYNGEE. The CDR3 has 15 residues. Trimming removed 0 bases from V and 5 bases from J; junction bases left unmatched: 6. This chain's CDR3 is CASSVGGTGNHEQYF. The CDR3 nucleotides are TGTGCCAGCAGCGTAGGGGGGACAGGGAACCACGAGCAGTACTTC.

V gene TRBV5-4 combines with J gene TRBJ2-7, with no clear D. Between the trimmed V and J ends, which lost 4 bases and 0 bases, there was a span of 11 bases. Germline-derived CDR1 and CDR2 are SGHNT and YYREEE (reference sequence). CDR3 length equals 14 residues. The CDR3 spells CASSPSSFSYEQYF. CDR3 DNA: TGTGCCAGCAGCCCCAGTTCCTTCTCCTACGAGCAGTACTTC.

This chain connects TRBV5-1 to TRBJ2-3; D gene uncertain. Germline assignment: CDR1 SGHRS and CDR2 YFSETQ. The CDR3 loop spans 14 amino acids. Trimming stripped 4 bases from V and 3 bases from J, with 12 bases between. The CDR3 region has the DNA TGCGCCAGCAGCGGGTTGGAGAGGACAGATACGCAGTATTTT. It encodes CASSGLERTDTQYF.

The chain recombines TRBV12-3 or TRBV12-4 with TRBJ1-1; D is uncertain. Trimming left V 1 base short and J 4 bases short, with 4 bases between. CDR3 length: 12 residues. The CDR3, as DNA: TGTGCCAGCAGTTTAGACGGCACTGAAGCTTTCTTT. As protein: CASSLDGTEAFF.

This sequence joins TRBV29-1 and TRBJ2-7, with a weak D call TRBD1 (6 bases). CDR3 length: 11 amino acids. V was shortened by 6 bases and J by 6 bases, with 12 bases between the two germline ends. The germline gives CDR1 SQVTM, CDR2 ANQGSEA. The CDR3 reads CSVRQALEQYF. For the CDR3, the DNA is TGCAGCGTAAGACAGGCCCTCGAGCAGTACTTC.

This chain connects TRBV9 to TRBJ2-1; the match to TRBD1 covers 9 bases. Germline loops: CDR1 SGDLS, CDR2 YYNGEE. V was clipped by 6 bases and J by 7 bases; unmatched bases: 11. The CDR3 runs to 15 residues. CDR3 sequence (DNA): TGTGCCAGCACCCCATCGGGACAGGGAGCGAATGAGCAGTTCTTC. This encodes CASTPSGQGANEQFF.

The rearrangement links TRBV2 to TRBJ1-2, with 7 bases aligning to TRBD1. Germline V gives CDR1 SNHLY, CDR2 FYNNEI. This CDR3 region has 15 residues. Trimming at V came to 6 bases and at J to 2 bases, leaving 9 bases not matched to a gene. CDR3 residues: CASSYSKTGNYGYTF. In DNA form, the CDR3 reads TGTGCCAGCAGCTACTCTAAGACAGGGAACTATGGCTACACCTTC.

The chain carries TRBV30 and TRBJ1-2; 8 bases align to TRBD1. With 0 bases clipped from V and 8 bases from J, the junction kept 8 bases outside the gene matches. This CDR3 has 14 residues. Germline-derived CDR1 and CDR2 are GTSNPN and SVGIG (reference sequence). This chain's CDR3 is CAWSVAQGAGGYTF. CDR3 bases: TGTGCCTGGAGTGTGGCCCAGGGGGCTGGAGGCTACACCTTC.

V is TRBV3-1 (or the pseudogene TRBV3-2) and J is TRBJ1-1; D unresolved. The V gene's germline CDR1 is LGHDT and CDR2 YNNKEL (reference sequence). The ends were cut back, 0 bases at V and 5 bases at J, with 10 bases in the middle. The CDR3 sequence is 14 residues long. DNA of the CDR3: TGTGCCAGCAGCCAAGAGGGTGGAGGAACTGAAGCTTTCTTT. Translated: CASSQEGGGTEAFF.

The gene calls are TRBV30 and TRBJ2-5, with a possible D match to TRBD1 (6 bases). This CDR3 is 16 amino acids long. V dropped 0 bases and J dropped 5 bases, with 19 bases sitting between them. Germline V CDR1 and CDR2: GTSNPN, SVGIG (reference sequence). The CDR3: CAWSVGLGAGKETQYF. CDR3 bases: TGTGCCTGGAGTGTAGGACTGGGGGCAGGAAAGGAGACCCAGTACTTC.

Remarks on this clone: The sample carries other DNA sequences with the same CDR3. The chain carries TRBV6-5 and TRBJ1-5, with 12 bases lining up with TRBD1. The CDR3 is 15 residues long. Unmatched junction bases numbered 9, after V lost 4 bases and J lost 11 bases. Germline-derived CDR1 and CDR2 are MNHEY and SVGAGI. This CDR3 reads CASSLGQGAGGTQHF. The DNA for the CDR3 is TGTGCCAGCAGTTTGGGACAGGGGGCGGGTGGGACCCAGCATTTT.

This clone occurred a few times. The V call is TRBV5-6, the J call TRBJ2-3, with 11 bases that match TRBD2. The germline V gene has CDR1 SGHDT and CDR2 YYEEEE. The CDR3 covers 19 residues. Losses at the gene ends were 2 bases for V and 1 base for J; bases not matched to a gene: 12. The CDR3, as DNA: TGTGCCAGCAGCTTTTCTAGCGGGGGGACTCTCCTTGGCACAGATACGCAGTATTTT. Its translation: CASSFSSGGTLLGTDTQYF.